The entry below describes one TCR beta chain. The specificity of this receptor is unknown. No much larger clone exists at a distance of one base, and base qualities are not known. These data come from a study of graft-versus-host responses after intestinal transplantation (TCRdb year 2021). Background on the whole study: The transplants that recipients got were multivisceral, liver-intestinal, or isolated intestinal. Anti-thymocyte globulin induction was given to all recipients, followed by maintenance tacrolimus and steroids for two to three years. After intestinal transplantation, graft-versus-host and host-versus-graft alloreactive T cell clones in the graft, circulation and bone marrow were tracked using bulk TCR-beta CDR3 sequencing. To identify alloreactive clones, pre-transplant mixed lymphocyte reaction products were sequenced and then compared with unstimulated pre-transplant donor and recipient T cells. The cohort enrolled about two dozen intestinal transplant recipients, one of whom was a retransplant, and 3 patients without pretransplant specimens were excluded. Donor T cell macrochimerism was defined as a peak of at least 4% donor T cells among recipient peripheral blood mononuclear cells. Instead of going to the commercial service, samples from a few later patients were sequenced in-house on an Illumina MiSeq and processed with MiXCR. Study-wide conclusions, independent of this receptor: The relatively low number and heterogeneity of intestinal transplant patients limited the conclusions. Early after transplant, declines in HvG clones were associated with peak levels of circulating GvH clones. In the allografts of patients with donor T cell macrochimerism, GvH to HvG T cell clonal ratios were high. GvH clones turned up in recipient bone marrow, with some appearing earlier in ileal mucosa or blood, a pattern consistent with an intestinal mucosal origin.

In the first month after transplant, blood samples were collected up to 4 times, and after that at least monthly when available. The CDR3 runs 15 amino acids, cysteine and phenylalanine included. Only CDR3 DNA is held: 45 bases, read in frame from base 1. The CDR1 and CDR2 encoded by the germline V gene are SNHLY and FYNNEI. V and J are truncated by 5 bases and 6 bases respectively, leaving an intervening sequence of 19 bases. The library was generated by the immunoSEQ multiplex PCR assay. For most patients, genomic DNA was subjected to high-throughput TCR-beta CDR3 sequencing by Adaptive Biotechnologies. The paper's processing steps were these. TCR sequencing data for over 15 patients were retrieved from Adaptive's ImmunoSEQ software; a few other patients were processed with MiXCR and VDJtools. CDR3 nucleotide sequences shared between donor and recipient were removed because the origin of such sequences could not be assigned. At least 2-fold expansion over unstimulated cells and a minimum CFSE-low frequency of 0.002% (template counts) or 0.001% (read counts) were required for clones to be classified as alloreactive. Clones detected in sequenced pre-transplant spleen, lymph node, or MLR CFSE-low populations of the donor or recipient were defined as mappable. The cumulative frequency of alloreactive clones was calculated as a percentage of all sequences, weighted by copy number. As stored in TCRdb, this immuneACCESS dataset retains in-frame rearrangements with V and J assigned. A fraction of the clones does not appear; measured against another copy, unresolved V genes explain less than half of the discrepancy, and the remainder lacks a known reason. D and trimming were read from the DNA, whereas the V and J calls and clone size are those reported in that table. The sample records about 43,000 clones, about 95% of which are singletons. The top ten clones comprise around 1.6% of the sample.

This sample comprised PBMCs, obtained around 350 days after intestinal transplant. This TCR derives from a human patient who received an intestinal transplant, so some T cells may come from the graft donor. The sequence joins TRBV2 to TRBJ1-2, with no D gene named confidently. The sequence in DNA is TGTGCCAGCAGTATGACCTATAACAAACTAGATGGCTACACCTTC. Its protein is CASSMTYNKLDGYTF. Reference TRBV2 and TRBJ1-2 genes cover what lies past the CDR3, so the full variable domain is EPEVTQTPSHQVTQMGQEVILRCVPISNHLYFYWYRQILGQKVEFLVSFYNNEISEKSEIFDDQFSVERPDGSNFTLKIRSTKLEDSAMYFCASSMTYNKLDGYTFGSGTRLTVV.